This entry is about one TCR beta chain. This sample is drawn from a study of blood T cell repertoires in COVID-19. The wider study: Spain, Italy and the United States supplied samples that represented acute and convalescent COVID-19. From T cells, B-cell-depleted T cells, or PBMCs came the material, which was cDNA or gDNA.

As originally analysed: Cell counts per sample came from amplifying reference gene primers. Sequencing was performed with immunoSEQ multiplex PCR; in TCRdb, only in-frame clones are kept and a portion is missing. V and J calls and clone size follow that table, whereas D and trimming were derived from the DNA. The repertoire has roughly 200,000 clones, over 75% of them found once; the top ten carry under 3.5%. This CDR3 has 15 residues. Germline V lookup: CDR1 SGHRS, CDR2 YFSETQ. The trim removed 4 bases at V and 3 bases at J, leaving 5 bases unmatched. This TCR was sampled from a woman aged 80 or over with active or convalescent COVID-19. Sequenced material: peripheral blood. The rearrangement links TRBV5-1 to TRBJ2-1, with 9 bases lining up with TRBD1. Here the CDR3 DNA reads TGCGCCAGCAGCCGCGGGACAGGGAACTACAATGAGCAGTTCTTC. It encodes CASSRGTGNYNEQFF.